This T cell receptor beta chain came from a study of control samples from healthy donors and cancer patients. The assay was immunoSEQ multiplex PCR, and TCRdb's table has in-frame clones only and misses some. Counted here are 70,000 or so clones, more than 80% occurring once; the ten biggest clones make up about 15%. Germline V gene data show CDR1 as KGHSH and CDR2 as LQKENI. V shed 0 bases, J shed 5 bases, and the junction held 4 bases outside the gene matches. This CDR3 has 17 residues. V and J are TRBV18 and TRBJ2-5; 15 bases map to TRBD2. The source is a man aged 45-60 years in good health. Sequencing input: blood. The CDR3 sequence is CASSPPVGTSGRETQYF. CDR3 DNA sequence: TGTGCCAGCTCACCACCGGTCGGGACTAGCGGGAGGGAGACCCAGTACTTC. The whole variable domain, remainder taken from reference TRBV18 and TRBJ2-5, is NAGVMQNPRHLVRRRGQEARLRCSPMKGHSHVYWYRQLPEEGLKFMVYLQKENIIDESGMPKERFSAEFPKEGPSILRIQQVVRGDSAAYFCASSPPVGTSGRETQYFGPGTRLLVL.